This T cell receptor beta chain emerged from a study of shared clonotypes between healthy human individuals. The study's findings and limits: Against clonotypes common to all four donors, non-shared ones had lower generation probabilities. Across several donors, naive CD4 shared 5% to 6%, naive CD8 about 3.2%, memory CD4 2% to 2.5%, memory CD8 0.4%.

V was pared by 4 bases and J by 2 bases, with 13 bases between. CDR3 length: 15 amino acids. Germline assignment: CDR1 MDHEN and CDR2 SYDVKM. This table comes from immunoSEQ multiplex PCR, and its TCRdb copy is limited to in-frame clones, with some not included. This sample carries over a million clones, roughly 74% of them seen once, and the ten largest clones take more than 0.55%. As for this clone: The antigen is unknown.

Sequenced input: memory CD4+ T cells from PBMCs. Subset specified: CD45RA-negative fraction. The origin of this receptor is a young man in good health. Some clones in this sample may be carry-over from other donors' samples. The rearrangement uses TRBV28 and TRBJ2-3, with TRBD1 as a possible D gene (6 bases). The CDR3 loop reads CASSSMRGITDTQYF. CDR3 bases: TGTGCCAGCAGTTCCATGAGGGGGATCACAGATACGCAGTATTTT.